This T cell receptor (beta chain) was recorded in a study of cytomegalovirus exposure and HLA in healthy donors. The CDR3 sequence is 16 residues long. Germline V lookup: CDR1 WNHNN, CDR2 SYGVQD (reference sequence). Deletions cut 6 bases from V and 0 bases from J, with 12 bases between. The PCR was carried out with 60 Vbeta primers and 13 Jbeta primers. Here immunoSEQ multiplex PCR was the method, and the copy in TCRdb shows in-frame clones only, minus some. The data contain 160,000 or so clones, roughly 80% of them singletons. General study points: For TCR beta chains, V- and J-gene trimming was later linked to a missense DCLRE1C variant. A highly shared variant cluster was judged a likely technical artifact.

Comment on this clone: Its antigen is not identified.

The clonotype was recovered from a male donor in good health and CMV-seropositive. The sample taken for sequencing was PBMCs. This rearrangement joins TRBV10-1 to TRBJ2-6; the D is unclear. The DNA of the CDR3 is TGCGCCAGCAGCCCCTTACAAGACTCTGGGGCCAACGTCCTGACTTTC. Its translation: CASSPLQDSGANVLTF.